These 26 T cell receptor beta chains came from one sample sequenced in a study of cytomegalovirus exposure and HLA in healthy donors. Sequencing used immunoSEQ multiplex PCR; TCRdb keeps in-frame clones, though not all of them. In the table there are 200,000 to 300,000 clones, around 85% of which are singletons. Sequenced material: PBMCs. The source of these receptors is a woman aged 25 to 39 in good health and CMV-seropositive.

The chain combines TRBV2 with TRBJ2-5, with TRBD1 identical over 8 bases. Germline-derived CDR1 and CDR2 are SNHLY and FYNNEI. The length of the CDR3 is 15 residues. The junction had 7 bases not matched to a gene; V was cut back by 3 bases and J by 4 bases. CDR3: CASSDRGQVGETQYF. The CDR3 DNA follows: TGTGCCAGCAGTGATAGGGGACAGGTTGGAGAGACCCAGTACTTC.

The chain combines TRBV19 with TRBJ2-1, with D possibly matching TRBD2 (6 bases). This CDR3 contains 18 residues. V was trimmed by 1 base and J by 6 bases, leaving 22 bases between them. Germline V gene sequence: CDR1 LNHDA, CDR2 SQIVND (reference sequence). The CDR3 sequence is CASSIGIMGGSGINEQFF. In DNA, the CDR3 is TGTGCCAGTAGTATAGGGATTATGGGGGGTAGCGGCATCAATGAGCAGTTCTTC.

This chain uses TRBV19 with TRBJ1-5; TRBD1 aligns across 7 bases. The CDR3 covers 14 residues. V was clipped by 9 bases and J by 4 bases; unmatched bases: 9. The V gene's germline CDR1 is LNHDA and CDR2 SQIVND (reference sequence). CDR3: CASAGTVFNQPQHF. The DNA of the CDR3 is TGTGCCAGCGCCGGGACAGTTTTTAATCAGCCCCAGCATTTT.

This clone was seen only once. V usage is TRBV5-1 and J usage is TRBJ1-1; tentative D call: TRBD1 (5 bases). Trimming removed 4 bases from V and 3 bases from J, with 13 bases in between. CDR1 and CDR2 (germline): SGHRS, YFSETQ. The CDR3 sequence is 14 residues long. The chain's CDR3 is CASSDVTGYTEAFF. For the CDR3, the DNA is TGCGCCAGCAGCGACGTTACAGGCTACACTGAAGCTTTCTTT.

This clone was counted a few times. The V and J genes are TRBV28 and TRBJ2-7; D possibly corresponds to TRBD1 (6 bases). Looked up from germline, CDR1 is MDHEN and CDR2 is SYDVKM. The CDR3 consists of 19 residues. Between the trimmed V and J ends, which lost 4 bases and 7 bases, there was a span of 32 bases. CDR3 in amino acids: CASSSLRQVELGRTGEQYF. In DNA form, the CDR3 reads TGTGCCAGCAGTTCCCTCAGACAGGTTGAACTGGGTCGAACGGGGGAGCAGTACTTC.

V gene TRBV29-1 combines with J gene TRBJ2-5; 7 positions match TRBD2. The CDR3 covers 13 residues. The J segment lost 4 bases and the V segment lost 3 bases, leaving 5 bases of the junction unmatched. Germline V gives CDR1 SQVTM, CDR2 ANQGSEA. The CDR3 here is CSVERTRRETQYF. The CDR3 DNA follows: TGCAGCGTTGAGAGGACTAGGCGAGAGACCCAGTACTTC.

The chain recombines TRBV6-1 with TRBJ1-1, with 8 bases matching TRBD1. Germline CDR1 MNHNS, CDR2 SASEGT. V trimming: 1 base; J trimming: 9 bases; junction bases outside the gene matches: 7. The CDR3 loop spans 14 amino acids. The CDR3 DNA is TGTGCCAGCAGTGAAGGGGGGGACAGGAGGAAAGCTTTCTTT. Translation gives CASSEGGDRRKAFF.

The chain employs TRBV5-6 and TRBJ2-6; D is unclear. V was shortened by 1 base and J by 3 bases, with 8 bases between the two germline ends. The CDR3 totals 15 residues. CDR1 and CDR2 (germline): SGHDT, YYEEEE. CDR3 sequence (DNA): TGTGCCAGCAGCTTGTTTGCCGGTGGGGCCAACGTCCTGACTTTC. Translated, it gives CASSLFAGGANVLTF.

CDR3 sequence: CSGAGGLTYNEQFF. The CDR3 nucleotides read TGCAGCGGGGCAGGGGGATTGACCTACAATGAGCAGTTCTTC. The chain combines TRBV29-1 with TRBJ2-1, with TRBD1 identical over 7 bases. J lost 2 bases, V lost 7 bases, and 8 bases had no gene match. CDR3 length: 14 residues. Looked up from germline, CDR1 is SQVTM and CDR2 is ANQGSEA.

The sample holds one count of this clone. CDR3 loop: CASSPWGQITEAFF. CDR3 coding DNA: TGCGCCAGCAGCCCCTGGGGGCAGATCACTGAAGCTTTCTTT. This chain connects TRBV5-1 to TRBJ1-1; D might be TRBD1 (6 bases). There are 14 residues in the CDR3. The germline gives CDR1 SGHRS, CDR2 YFSETQ. V was shortened by 4 bases and J by 4 bases, with 14 bases between the two germline ends.

The chain has TRBV7-2 and TRBJ2-7; 11 bases fit TRBD1. J was trimmed by 3 bases and V by 5 bases; bases with no gene match: 6. Germline CDR1 is SGHTA and CDR2 is FQGNSA. CDR3 size: 15 residues. The CDR3 loop is CASSLGTGGLYEQYF. As DNA, the CDR3 is TGTGCCAGCAGCCTCGGGACAGGGGGGCTCTACGAGCAGTACTTC. Based on the CDR3 plus reference TRBV7-2 and TRBJ2-7, the full variable domain is GAGVSQSPSNKVTEKGKDVELRCDPISGHTALYWYRQSLGQGLEFLIYFQGNSAPDKSGLPSDRFSAERTGGSVSTLTIQRTQQEDSAVYLCASSLGTGGLYEQYFGPGTRLTVT.

The chain combines TRBV5-1 with TRBJ1-1; 10 bases fit TRBD1. The CDR3 consists of 16 residues. Germline-derived CDR1 and CDR2 are SGHRS and YFSETQ. Germline trimming cut 0 bases from V and 5 bases from J; bases unmatched to any gene: 7. The CDR3, as DNA: TGCGCCAGCAGCTTGGTAGGGACAGGGGAAGAGACTGAAGCTTTCTTT. Protein: CASSLVGTGEETEAFF.

The rearrangement uses TRBV7-8 and TRBJ2-1; 10 nucleotides match TRBD2. Trimming at V came to 5 bases and at J to 2 bases, leaving 3 bases not matched to a gene. Germline CDR1 SGHVS, CDR2 FQNEAQ. CDR3 length equals 15 residues. The CDR3 DNA sequence: TGTGCCAGCAGCCCTAGCGGGAGAACCTACAATGAGCAGTTCTTC. Translated: CASSPSGRTYNEQFF.

This clone was counted between two and nine times. The CDR3 loop reads CAWSPRGGLAGVNEQFF. CDR3 sequence (DNA): TGTGCCTGGAGTCCCCGCGGCGGACTAGCGGGAGTTAATGAGCAGTTCTTC. The rearrangement joins TRBV30 to TRBJ2-1; 13 bases fit TRBD2. The trim removed 2 bases at V and 7 bases at J, leaving 11 bases unmatched. This CDR3 comprises 17 residues. Germline V gene data show CDR1 as GTSNPN and CDR2 as SVGIG (reference sequence). Based on the CDR3 plus reference TRBV30 and TRBJ2-1, the full variable domain is SQTIHQWPATLVQPVGSPLSLECTVEGTSNPNLYWYRQAAGRGLQLLFYSVGIGQISSEVPQNLSASRPQDRQFILSSKKLLLSDSGFYLCAWSPRGGLAGVNEQFFGPGTRLTVL.

The chain carries TRBV11-3 and TRBJ2-1, with 13 nucleotides matching TRBD2. The CDR3 contains 16 residues. The germline V gene has CDR1 SGHNT and CDR2 YENEEA. Unmatched junction bases numbered 9, after V lost 5 bases and J lost 8 bases. The CDR3 here is CASSPRTSGSKDEQFF. The CDR3 DNA follows: TGTGCCAGCAGCCCCCGGACTAGCGGGAGTAAGGATGAGCAGTTCTTC.

Worth noting for this clone: The sample carries other DNA sequences with the same CDR3. V usage is TRBV5-1 and J usage is TRBJ2-3, with TRBD1 as a possible D gene (5 bases). V lost 0 bases to trimming and J lost 1 base, with 12 bases between them. CDR1 SGHRS and CDR2 YFSETQ come from the germline V gene. CDR3 length equals 16 residues. DNA for the CDR3: TGCGCCAGCAGCTTGGATGGTCAGGGCCGCACAGATACGCAGTATTTT. It specifies CASSLDGQGRTDTQYF.

This rearrangement joins TRBV19 to TRBJ1-5, with D hard to call. Per germline, CDR1 LNHDA and CDR2 SQIVND (reference sequence). The CDR3 length is 14 residues. Trimming cost V 4 bases and J 5 bases, with 12 bases left between them. The CDR3 nucleotides are TGTGCCAGTAGTAAAGCAGGCGACGATCAGCCCCAGCATTTT. Translation gives CASSKAGDDQPQHF.

This rearrangement joins TRBV25-1 to TRBJ2-7, with 8 bases that match TRBD1. After removal of 7 bases from V and 4 bases from J, the junction contained 12 bases not matched to a gene. The CDR3 is made up of 15 amino acids. CDR1 is MGHDK, CDR2 SYGVNS, per germline. CDR3 loop: CASTPRTGSQYEQYF. The CDR3 bases are TGTGCCAGCACCCCGCGGACAGGGTCACAGTACGAGCAGTACTTC.

The table lists this clone with a count of one. The CDR3 here is CASSVAGANVLTF. CDR3 nucleotides: TGTGCCAGCAGTGTAGCTGGGGCCAACGTCCTGACTTTC. The J gene is TRBJ2-6, the V gene TRBV25-1; no firm D call. The V and J ends lost 4 bases and 2 bases respectively, with 3 bases between them. The CDR3 length is 13 residues. CDR1 MGHDK and CDR2 SYGVNS come from the germline V gene.

The chain has TRBV18 and TRBJ2-3; 9 bases line up with TRBD2. CDR3 length: 15 residues. Unmatched junction bases numbered 4, after V lost 6 bases and J lost 0 bases. Germline CDR1 reads KGHSH; CDR2 reads LQKENI. In DNA, the CDR3 is TGTGCCAGCTCGCCCACTAGCGGGAGCACAGATACGCAGTATTTT. Encoded protein: CASSPTSGSTDTQYF.

The genes are TRBV4-1 and TRBJ2-7; 7 bases match TRBD1. The CDR3 is 15 amino acids. CDR1 is MGHRA and CDR2 is YSYEKL in the germline V gene. J lost 0 bases, V lost 3 bases, and 5 bases had no gene match. Here the CDR3 reads CASSHPAGGSYEQYF. CDR3 DNA sequence: TGCGCCAGCAGCCACCCGGCAGGGGGCTCCTACGAGCAGTACTTC.

This clone was seen a single time. The rearrangement links TRBV5-1 to TRBJ2-7, with 9 bases identical to TRBD1. The CDR3 is made up of 16 amino acids. From germline, CDR1 is SGHRS and CDR2 YFSETQ. Unmatched junction bases numbered 11, after V lost 3 bases and J lost 4 bases. The CDR3 is CASSSLQGTGPYEQYF. As DNA, the CDR3 is TGCGCCAGCAGCTCCCTGCAAGGGACAGGGCCGTACGAGCAGTACTTC.

The rearrangement joins TRBV6-5 to TRBJ1-1; a weak D match, TRBD1 (6 bases). V lost 6 bases and J 4 bases, leaving 15 bases between the germline ends. The CDR3 totals 14 residues. Germline V gene sequence: CDR1 MNHEY, CDR2 SVGAGI. The CDR3 bases are TGTGCCAGCAGATCCTACAGGGTTAGCACTGAAGCTTTCTTT. Translated: CASRSYRVSTEAFF.

The CDR3 DNA reads as TGTGCCAGCAGCGTAGGACTAGCGGATTACGAGCAGTACTTC. It is translated as CASSVGLADYEQYF. This chain joins TRBV9 and TRBJ2-7, with TRBD2 matching over 9 bases. Germline CDR1 reads SGDLS; CDR2 reads YYNGEE. V lost 0 bases and J lost 4; bases outside the gene matches: 2. The CDR3 contains 14 residues.

The CDR3 loop reads CASSFKGPVAKNIQYF. As DNA, the CDR3 is TGTGCCAGCAGTTTCAAGGGGCCAGTAGCCAAAAACATTCAGTACTTC. V gene TRBV27 combines with J gene TRBJ2-4; D might be TRBD1 (5 bases). The CDR3 extends over 16 amino acids. Germline CDR1 reads MNHEY; CDR2 reads SMNVEV (reference sequence). Trimming left V 3 bases short and J 0 bases short, with 12 bases between.

The chain couples TRBV19 to TRBJ2-3, with 12 bases aligning to TRBD1. V was pared by 5 bases and J by 6 bases, with 12 bases of the junction left unmatched. Germline CDR1 reads LNHDA; CDR2 reads SQIVND (reference sequence). CDR3 length: 17 amino acids. CDR3 loop: CASSLRPGQGARDTQYF. CDR3 bases: TGTGCCAGTAGTTTACGGCCGGGACAGGGGGCGCGGGATACGCAGTATTTT.